What follows is one TCR beta chain and its context. Its antigen has not been determined. The junction does not match germline at one end; this may be a read error. At one collaborating source in Seattle, patients were enrolled during active infection and were followed longitudinally through the course of disease. Each collaborating institution followed its own protocols to collect whole blood in K2EDTA tubes. Collaborator samples were shipped for TCRbeta analysis as frozen whole blood, isolated PBMCs, or DNA extracted from either sample type. This record comes from a study of blood T cell repertoires in COVID-19 (dated by TCRdb to 2018 to 2020). Describing the broader study: Collaborator samples came from the United States, Italy and Spain and covered acute and convalescent phases of COVID-19. The prospective study material was composed of cDNA or gDNA derived from T cells, B-cell-depleted T cells, or PBMCs. Subjects who had been exposed to COVID-19, were actively infected with it, or had recovered from it provided the deeply sampled blood TCRbeta repertoires that made up the dataset. The repertoires were released in a freely available public database meant as a resource for research on the immune response to SARS-CoV-2. Samples were obtained from the ongoing ImmuneRACE study (first 160 participants) and from 1,254 subjects provided by 6 global collaborators. Nearly every sample came with metadata listing a de-identified subject ID, COVID-19 status, age in years and sex. HLA class I and class II types, where available, came from metadata supplied by the sample provider rather than from assay-based typing.

From the germline V gene, CDR1 is MGHRA and CDR2 is YSYEKL. Inclusive of the bounding cysteine and phenylalanine, the CDR3 is 16 residues long. The sequence is cut down to CDR3 DNA, 48 bases in frame from base 1. TCRbeta CDR3 regions were amplified from genomic DNA by means of the immunoSEQ Assay, a bias-controlled multiplex PCR. For the original study's pipeline: The number of nucleated cells in each sample was estimated by amplification of reference gene primers within the assay. To quantify the absolute abundance of each unique TCRbeta CDR3 rearrangement, sequence reads were collapsed and filtered. Productive Simpson clonality was computed per sample as the square root of Simpson's diversity index over productive rearrangements. TCRdb limited this immuneACCESS table to in-frame rearrangements with V and J called. A share of clones is missing; checked studies link under half to unresolved V genes, and the rest is unexplained. V, J and clone size reflect that table, while D and trimming were determined from the DNA. The sample has approximately 110,000 clones on record, around 85% of them singletons. The ten largest account for approximately 5.1% of the sample.

Broad study findings and their caveats: Clinical and demographic metadata were provided uncurated, with the amount varying by source and participant.

This receptor was obtained from a woman aged 55-70 years with COVID-19, enrolled during active disease. Sequenced input: peripheral blood. The chain is assembled from TRBV4-1 and TRBJ1-5, with the identity of the D gene unclear. The bases read TGCGCCAGCAGCAAAGAAGCAGCGGGGTCCGATCAGCCCCAGCATTTT. Translated, it reads CASSKEAAGSDQPQHF.